The clone carrying this T cell receptor (beta chain) was detected a few times. What it binds is not known. Other DNA sequences in this sample translate to the same CDR3. This CDR3 region has 13 residues. Trimming stripped 1 base from V and 4 bases from J, with 7 bases between. Germline lookup yields CDR1 LNHNV and CDR2 YYDKDF (reference sequence). The repertoire was sequenced with immunoSEQ multiplex PCR; TCRdb's copy has only in-frame clones and lacks some. The data show tens of thousands of clones, about 79% seen once. The record originates from a study of OX40 agonist ivuxolimab in advanced cancers. Study details: Prior anti-PD-1, anti-PD-L1 or anti-CTLA-4 therapy was allowed; about 39% had some.

Peripheral blood came from all dose cohorts at three timepoints. Findings and limits, study-wide: With doses of 0.1 to 3.0 mg/kg, CD4+ and CD8+ blood T cells had undergone clonal expansion by week 6. Low normalized T-cell clonal expansion was also seen in some nonresponders.

This sequence was found in an adult with an advanced solid tumor such as melanoma, head and neck, liver or kidney cancer. The sample in question was CD4+ or CD8+ T cells sorted from blood, obtained in a trial of the OX40 agonist ivuxolimab. The chain has TRBV15 and TRBJ1-1; D gene ambiguous. The CDR3 reads CATSRVVGTEAFF. The CDR3 DNA reads TGTGCCACCAGCAGAGTCGTCGGCACTGAAGCTTTCTTT.